This T cell receptor beta chain was sequenced for a study of blood T cells in healthy people across ages. Isolation yielded PBMCs, at least 6 million per sample, in every case. A few counts support this clonotype. Using a J-beta primer mix together with a sample-barcoded 5' primer, a second PCR was run for 7 to 11 cycles. TCRdb analysed the 5' RACE reads with MiXCR anew, one entry per CDR3 protein. The table lists some 1,500,000 distinct CDR3 sequences, 42% of them singletons, with around 4% in the top ten. The V gene's germline CDR1 is MNHEY and CDR2 SVGAGI. Deletions cut 0 bases from V and 3 bases from J, with 11 bases between. The CDR3 is made up of 15 amino acids.

The sequencing sample was made of blood. The chain is built from TRBV6-5 and TRBJ1-2; the D gene is possibly TRBD1 (5 bases). This receptor was identified in a woman between 18 and 29 years old in good health. Here the CDR3 reads CASSYSMQGYYGYTF. DNA of the CDR3: TGTGCCAGCAGTTACTCGATGCAGGGTTACTATGGCTACACCTTC.